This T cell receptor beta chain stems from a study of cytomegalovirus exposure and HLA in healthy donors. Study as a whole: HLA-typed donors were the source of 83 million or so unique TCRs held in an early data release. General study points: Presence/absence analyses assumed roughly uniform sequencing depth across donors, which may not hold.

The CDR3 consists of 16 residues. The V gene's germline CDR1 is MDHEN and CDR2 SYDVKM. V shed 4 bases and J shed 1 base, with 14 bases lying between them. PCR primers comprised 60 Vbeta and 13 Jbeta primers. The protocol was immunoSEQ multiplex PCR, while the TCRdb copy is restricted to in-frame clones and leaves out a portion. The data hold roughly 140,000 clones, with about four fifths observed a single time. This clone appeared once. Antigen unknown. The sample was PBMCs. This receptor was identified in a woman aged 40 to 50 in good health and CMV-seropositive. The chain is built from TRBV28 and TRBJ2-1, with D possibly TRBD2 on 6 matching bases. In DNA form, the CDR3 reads TGTGCCAGCAGTTCCCCGCAGGGACTTTCCTACAATGAGCAGTTCTTC. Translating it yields CASSSPQGLSYNEQFF.